Below, one TCR beta chain is given with its context. The clone's antigen remains unknown. No base quality values were provided; no much bigger clone lies one nucleotide off. CDR3 length: 15 amino acids, cysteine to phenylalanine. Of the read, only the CDR3 DNA is kept; its 45 bases are in frame from base 1. From the germline V gene, CDR1 is ENHRY and CDR2 is SYGVKD. V has 2 bases trimmed and J has 3 bases trimmed; junction bases matching no gene number 4. The data were taken from a study of shared T cell receptors in the human thymus (dated by TCRdb to the early 2020s). In the study overall: The study investigated the way shared, self-reactive T-cell receptor alpha chains are produced in the human thymus.

The protocol used for the library was the immunoSEQ multiplex PCR assay. The source is immuneACCESS, and TCRdb retained only in-frame sequences with V and J called. Part of the clones is not carried over; for the studies checked, unresolved V genes explain less than half of this, and the remainder is unexplained. Here the sample has about 500,000 clones; 70% to 80% occur a single time. The top ten hold 0.013% of the sample. The sample was also linked to a second study, of human thymus T cells. Per that second paper: Donors were immunologically healthy infants undergoing open corrective cardiac surgery for congenital heart defects in Finland. The thymus tissue came from surgical resects taken out during corrective cardiac surgery. Usage of V and J gene segments appeared to be biased in both the thymic and the peripheral blood repertoires. Highly overlapping thymic TCR repertoires among unrelated individuals were reported in the related research. TCR alpha and beta repertoires from about eight infant thymus samples and a few related peripheral blood samples were characterized in the study. Donor ages ranging from about 6 to 250 days were recorded, and several male and two female infants were included in the cohort. After being mechanically released from the tissue, thymocytes were kept at -70 degrees C in pellets of roughly 10-30 million cells. A QIAsymphony instrument was used to extract genomic DNA from the frozen cell pellets. The immunoSEQ multiplex PCR assay was used to amplify the TCRB and TCRAD loci from a standardized amount of quality-controlled genomic DNA. The V(D)J region was spanned by amplicons of a length sufficient to cover the CDR3 and to identify V and J genes. The commercial immunoSEQ service was used to sequence amplicons on an Illumina platform. Primer bias and sequencing errors were corrected as previously described, and TCRAD and TCRB definitions were based on the IMGT database. immunoSEQ Analyzer 3.0 and VDJTools were used for repertoire analysis, which covered basic statistics, V/J segment usage, diversity estimates, rarefaction and pairwise overlap. To estimate diversity, the Chao1, ChaoE, Efron-Thisted, Shannon and inverse Simpson indices were applied, and diversity was also estimated on datasets down-sampled to the smallest sample. Repertoire overlap used strict matching of CDR3 nucleotide sequence, V gene and J gene, with Jaccard-based multidimensional scaling clustering. On average, roughly 810,000 unique TCRB clonotypes were obtained from thymus samples, compared with 70,000 to 100,000 from blood samples.

Material: thymocytes. This chain joins TRBV10-3 to TRBJ2-7, and TRBD1 aligns with 10 junction nucleotides. This TCR was sampled from a boy in the first two years of life with a congenital heart defect. Donor details come from another sample of the same person, matched by shared clones. Read as DNA, the sequence is TGTGCCATCAGTGAGAGGGACAGGGGTAGCTACGAGCAGTACTTC. Its coded protein is CAISERDRGSYEQYF.